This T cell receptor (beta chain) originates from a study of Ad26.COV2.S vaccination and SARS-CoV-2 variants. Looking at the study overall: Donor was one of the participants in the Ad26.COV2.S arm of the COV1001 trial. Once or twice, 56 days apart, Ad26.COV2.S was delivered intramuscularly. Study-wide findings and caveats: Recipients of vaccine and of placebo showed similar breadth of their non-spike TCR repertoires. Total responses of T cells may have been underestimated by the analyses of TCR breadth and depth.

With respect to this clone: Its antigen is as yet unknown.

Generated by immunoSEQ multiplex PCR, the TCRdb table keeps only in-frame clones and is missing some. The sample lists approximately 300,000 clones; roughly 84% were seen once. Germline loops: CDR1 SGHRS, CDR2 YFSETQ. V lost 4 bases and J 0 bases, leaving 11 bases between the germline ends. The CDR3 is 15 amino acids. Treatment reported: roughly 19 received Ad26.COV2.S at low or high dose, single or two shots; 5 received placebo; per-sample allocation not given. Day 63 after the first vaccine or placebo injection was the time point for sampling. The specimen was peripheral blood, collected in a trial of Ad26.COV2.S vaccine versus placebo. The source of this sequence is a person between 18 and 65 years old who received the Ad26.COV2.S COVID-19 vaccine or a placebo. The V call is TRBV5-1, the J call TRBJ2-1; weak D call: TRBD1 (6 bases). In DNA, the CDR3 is TGCGCCAGCAGCCGGACAGAGTCCTCCTACAATGAGCAGTTCTTC. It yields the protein CASSRTESSYNEQFF.